This entry concerns a single T cell receptor beta chain. This sample was included in a study of T cell responses to AZD1222 COVID-19 vaccine. CDR1 is LNHDA and CDR2 is SQIVND in the germline V gene (reference sequence). The CDR3 is made up of 16 amino acids. V was trimmed by 5 bases and J by 0 bases, leaving 16 bases between them. Sequenced by immunoSEQ multiplex PCR; TCRdb stores in-frame clones only, minus some. The sample yields roughly 120,000 clones, 92% seen once. The TCR was taken from an adult who received the AZD1222 COVID-19 vaccine. This specimen was peripheral blood, taken 28 days after the second AZD1222 dose. The chain links TRBV19 to TRBJ1-1, with D maybe TRBD1 (5 bases). CDR3 DNA sequence: TGTGCCAGTAGTGACACGGGACCGACAGTGAACACTGAAGCTTTCTTT. Encoded protein: CASSDTGPTVNTEAFF. Looking up the rest from reference TRBV19 and TRBJ1-1 gives the full variable domain: DGGITQSPKYLFRKEGQNVTLSCEQNLNHDAMYWYRQDPGQGLRLIYYSQIVNDFQKGDIAEGYSVSREKKESFPLTVTSAQKNPTAFYLCASSDTGPTVNTEAFFGQGTRLTVV.